The 27 T cell receptor beta chains in this list originate from one sample, sequenced in a study of blood T cells in healthy people across ages. Primers used in a second PCR of roughly 7 to 11 cycles were a sample-barcoded 5' primer and a J-beta primer mix. MiXCR, applied by TCRdb to the 5' RACE reads, yields one record per CDR3 protein. This table holds around 870,000 distinct CDR3 sequences, 29% found once. Sequenced material: blood. The receptors derive from a woman at least 80 years old in good health.

The V gene is TRBV7-2, the J gene TRBJ1-1; maybe TRBD1 (6 bases). V was pared by 1 base and J by 5 bases, with 11 bases between. The germline CDR1 and CDR2 sequences are SGHTA and FQGNSA. CDR3 length: 14 amino acids. The CDR3 protein is CASSLVARGTEAFF. As DNA, the CDR3 is TGTGCCAGCAGCTTAGTCGCCAGGGGAACTGAAGCTTTCTTT.

In its sample, this clonotype was seen many times. The chain combines TRBV6-2 or TRBV6-3 with TRBJ2-3; tentatively, D is TRBD1 (6 bases). From germline, CDR1 is MNHEY and CDR2 SVGEGT. The V end lost 8 bases, the J end lost 0 bases, and 15 bases lay between the germline ends. The length of the CDR3 is 15 residues. CDR3 protein: CASGEQGSSTDTQYF. In DNA form, the CDR3 reads TGTGCCAGCGGGGAACAGGGCTCTAGCACAGATACGCAGTATTTT.

V is TRBV7-3 and J is TRBJ2-1; 10 nucleotides align to TRBD1. Germline loops: CDR1 SGHTA, CDR2 FQGTGA. This CDR3 has 14 amino acids. Trimming removed 6 bases from V and 6 bases from J; junction bases left unmatched: 5. In DNA, the CDR3 is TGTGCCAGCAGGAGGGACAGGGGAGGCAATGAGCAGTTCTTC. Translation: CASRRDRGGNEQFF.

In regard to this clonotype: This may stem from a read error, because a much larger clone lies one nucleotide away. The genes are TRBV7-2 and TRBJ1-2; possible D gene TRBD1, 6 bases. There are 15 residues in the CDR3. From germline, CDR1 is SGHTA and CDR2 FQGNSA. The CDR3 sequence is CASSLYAGANCGYTF. For the CDR3, the DNA is TGTGCCAGCAGCTTGTATGCAGGGGCGAACTGTGGCTACACCTTC.

Many counts were recorded for this clonotype. The chain couples TRBV20-1 to TRBJ2-3; TRBD2 agrees at 10 bases. Germline V CDR1 and CDR2: DFQATT, SNEGSKA (reference sequence). The CDR3 loop spans 16 amino acids. The V segment lost 5 bases and the J segment 5 bases; nucleotides outside the gene matches: 13. CDR3 amino acids: CSAQAGTSDSLDTQYF. The DNA of the CDR3 is TGCAGTGCTCAAGCCGGGACTAGCGACTCTCTAGATACGCAGTATTTT.

This clonotype was detected ten times or more. This chain links TRBV20-1 with TRBJ2-7; D perhaps matches TRBD2 (5 bases). The CDR3 runs 17 residues. The V gene's germline CDR1 is DFQATT and CDR2 SNEGSKA (reference sequence). Trimming left V 0 bases short and J 7 bases short, with 25 bases between. This CDR3 is CSARDSFSFRGSFEQYF. CDR3 nucleotides: TGCAGTGCTAGAGATTCCTTCTCGTTTAGAGGGAGCTTTGAGCAGTACTTC.

This clonotype turned up a few times. This chain links TRBV18 with TRBJ1-2; 8 bases agree with TRBD1. Per germline, CDR1 KGHSH and CDR2 LQKENI. The CDR3 extends over 14 amino acids. Trimming took 4 bases from V and 5 from J; bases not matched to a gene: 6. CDR3 loop: CASSLGQADYGYTF. CDR3 coding DNA: TGTGCCAGCTCACTGGGACAGGCGGATTATGGCTACACCTTC.

On this clonotype: Its ends do not fully match the called genes, so a read error is possible. The chain has TRBV18 and TRBJ2-3; 8 nucleotides match TRBD2. Germline CDR1 and CDR2: KGHSH and LQKENI. The length of the CDR3 is 14 residues. For the CDR3, the DNA is TGTGCCAGCTCGGCCAGCGGGGGTCCAGACACGCAGTATTTT. Its protein is CASSASGGPDTQYF.

Worth noting for this clonotype: A read error may explain this, as a much larger clone is one base away. J is TRBJ2-7 and V is TRBV28; weak D call: TRBD1 (6 bases). CDR1 and CDR2 (germline): MDHEN, SYDVKM. Trimming stripped 10 bases from V and 2 bases from J, with 12 bases between. This CDR3 has 12 amino acids. The CDR3 region has the DNA TGTGCCAACCAACAGGGAACCTACGAGCAGTACTTC. Its protein product is CANQQGTYEQYF.

About this clonotype: The germline gene is not matched at one end of the junction; a read error may be the cause. The chain has TRBV9 and TRBJ1-2; possible D gene TRBD1, 5 bases. CDR1 is SGDLS and CDR2 is YYNGEE in the germline V gene. The CDR3 is 14 amino acids. The CDR3 loop reads CTSSHGDRVAGYTF. Here the CDR3 DNA reads TGTACCAGCAGCCACGGGGACCGGGTGGCTGGCTACACCTTC. Drawing the rest from reference TRBV9 and TRBJ1-2, the complete variable domain is DSGVTQTPKHLITATGQRVTLRCSPRSGDLSVYWYQQSLDQGLQFLIQYYNGEERAKGNILERFSAQQFPDLHSELNLSSLELGDSALYFCTSSHGDRVAGYTFGSGTRLTVV.

This clonotype was counted a few times. In DNA, the CDR3 is TGTGCCAGCAGTTATTCGAGCGGGGTATACAATGAGCAGTACTTC. Translated, it gives CASSYSSGVYNEQYF. This sequence joins TRBV11-2 and TRBJ2-5, with TRBD2 identical over 7 bases. CDR1 and CDR2 from the germline V gene are SGHAT and FQNNGV. The V and J ends lost 6 bases and 11 bases, in that order; junction bases with no gene match: 18. The CDR3 runs to 15 residues.

This clonotype was seen ten or more times. The V and J genes are TRBV2 and TRBJ2-7; weak D call: TRBD2 (5 bases). Germline-derived CDR1 and CDR2 are SNHLY and FYNNEI. The CDR3 sequence is 13 residues long. Trimming left V 2 bases short and J 2 bases short, with 7 bases between. CDR3 protein: CASSEPGAYEQYF. The CDR3 nucleotides read TGTGCCAGCAGTGAACCCGGGGCCTACGAGCAGTACTTC.

The chain has TRBV6-6 and TRBJ2-1; D possibly corresponds to TRBD2 (5 bases). The CDR3 is 14 residues long. CDR1 is MNHNY and CDR2 is SVGAGI in the germline V gene (reference sequence). V lost 0 bases, J lost 4 bases, and 7 bases lay in between. CDR3 sequence: CASSYSRVYNEQFF. CDR3 bases: TGTGCCAGCAGTTACTCGCGGGTATACAATGAGCAGTTCTTC.

This clonotype was seen a few times. The junction departs from germline at one end; a sequencing error may be responsible. The chain combines TRBV12-3 or TRBV12-4 with TRBJ2-3, with 9 bases matching TRBD1. The CDR3 totals 15 residues. CDR3 nucleotides: TGTGCCAGCAGGCGAACAGGGGGCGGCGCAGATGCGCAGTATTTT. It is translated as CASRRTGGGADAQYF.

This clonotype was observed many times. The chain carries TRBV7-2 and TRBJ2-7; D is possibly TRBD1 (6 bases). V lost 2 bases and J 4 bases, leaving 24 bases between the germline ends. Germline-derived CDR1 and CDR2 are SGHTA and FQGNSA. The CDR3 totals 18 residues. DNA for the CDR3: TGTGCCAGCAGCTTACGGTCGCCATTGGTTGGACAGATTTACGAGCAGTACTTC. As protein: CASSLRSPLVGQIYEQYF.

This clonotype came up a few times. CDR3 nucleotide sequence: TGTGCCAGCAGCGACGGACAGGGGAAGGCCTACGAGCAGTACTTC. It yields the protein CASSDGQGKAYEQYF. The V and J genes are TRBV6-5 and TRBJ2-7, with 9 bases fitting TRBD1. J lost 2 bases, V lost 6 bases, and 8 bases had no gene match. This CDR3 is 15 amino acids long. Germline values: CDR1 MNHEY, CDR2 SVGAGI.

This clonotype was detected ten times or more. The chain employs TRBV4-3 and TRBJ1-2; D is undetermined. The CDR3 sequence is 17 residues long. Trimming cost V 3 bases and J 5 bases, with 22 bases left between them. Germline values: CDR1 LGHNA, CDR2 YSLEER. DNA of the CDR3: TGCGCCAGCAGCCAGGATAGCACAGTGGACGGAATATATGGCTACACCTTC. It specifies CASSQDSTVDGIYGYTF.

This clonotype was seen repeatedly, ten times or more. The rearrangement links TRBV6-4 to TRBJ2-7; the match to TRBD2 covers 9 bases. This CDR3 region has 15 residues. Germline V gives CDR1 MRHNA, CDR2 SNTAGT. V was clipped by 2 bases and J by 2 bases; unmatched bases: 4. CDR3 DNA: TGTGCCAGCAGTGACGCGGGGGGGACGACCTACGAGCAGTACTTC. This sequence encodes CASSDAGGTTYEQYF.

This clonotype occurred many times. In nucleotides, the CDR3 is TGTGCCAGCAGCTTAGGGGGTGGTGGGGCTATCAATGAGCAGTTCTTC. Its protein product is CASSLGGGGAINEQFF. This chain uses TRBV7-2 with TRBJ2-1; possibly TRBD1 for D (5 bases). Germline CDR1 SGHTA, CDR2 FQGNSA. V lost 1 base, J lost 6 bases, and 16 bases lay in between. CDR3 length: 16 residues.

This clonotype was counted between two and nine times. The junction differs from germline at one of its ends, possibly a read error. The chain joins TRBV5-1 to TRBJ2-7; TRBD2 agrees at 7 bases. The CDR3 contains 14 residues. Per the germline V gene, CDR1 is SGHRS and CDR2 is YFSETQ. Here the CDR3 reads CANSLGGDPYEQYF. CDR3 bases: TGCGCCAACAGCTTGGGGGGGGATCCCTACGAGCAGTACTTC.

The chain links TRBV5-1 to TRBJ2-3; 7 positions agree with TRBD2. Per the germline V gene, CDR1 is SGHRS and CDR2 is YFSETQ. The CDR3 runs to 14 residues. Germline trimming cut 0 bases from V and 5 bases from J; bases unmatched to any gene: 3. The CDR3 DNA reads as TGCGCCAGCAGCTTGGAAGCGGGGAGAGATACGCAGTATTTT. It is translated as CASSLEAGRDTQYF.

This clonotype has more than one count but fewer than ten. The chain joins TRBV3-1 to TRBJ1-3; D gene unclear. Per germline, CDR1 LGHDT and CDR2 YNNKEL (reference sequence). This CDR3 has 13 amino acids. V lost 4 bases, J lost 8 bases, and 12 bases lay in between. The CDR3 region is CASSRKGPDTIYF. The CDR3 DNA reads TGTGCCAGCAGCCGAAAGGGCCCGGACACCATATATTTT. Drawing the rest from reference TRBV3-1 and TRBJ1-3, the complete variable domain is DTAVSQTPKYLVTQMGNDKSIKCEQNLGHDTMYWYKQDSKKFLKIMFSYNNKELIINETVPNRFSPKSPDKAHLNLHINSLELGDSAVYFCASSRKGPDTIYFGEGSWLTVV.

The chain is built from TRBV28 and TRBJ1-1, with D maybe TRBD1 (5 bases). This CDR3 spans 15 amino acids. The germline V and J ends were trimmed by 2 bases and 3 bases, with 13 bases remaining between them. Germline CDR1 and CDR2: MDHEN and SYDVKM. The CDR3 DNA reads TGTGCCAGCAGTTTACGCGGGGGGTGGGACACTGAAGCTTTCTTT. It codes for CASSLRGGWDTEAFF.

Only one count was recorded for this clonotype. This sequence joins TRBV20-1 and TRBJ2-3; unclear D gene. Germline V gene lookup returns CDR1 DFQATT and CDR2 SNEGSKA (reference sequence). The germline V and J ends were trimmed by 5 bases and 3 bases, with 18 bases remaining between them. The CDR3 loop spans 15 amino acids. The CDR3 DNA reads TGCAGTGCTCCTTCCCCGGATATATCGACAGATACGCAGTATTTT. Protein: CSAPSPDISTDTQYF.

This chain connects TRBV6-1 to TRBJ1-6, with 9 bases aligning to TRBD1. Germline-derived CDR1 and CDR2 are MNHNS and SASEGT. The CDR3 has 17 residues. With V trimmed by 5 bases and J by 4 bases, 9 bases remained unmatched. The DNA for the CDR3 is TGTGCCAGCAGTCAAGTCTCCGGGACAGGGTATAATTCACCCCTCCACTTT. Protein product: CASSQVSGTGYNSPLHF.

This clonotype occurred once. The junction shows a germline mismatch at one end, possibly a read error. The V call is TRBV18, the J call TRBJ1-1; D uncertain. CDR1 KGHSH and CDR2 LQKENI come from the germline V gene. CDR3 length: 18 amino acids. CDR3 amino acids: CAGSPTVGIWELNTEAFF. In nucleotides, the CDR3 is TGTGCCGGCTCACCCACCGTTGGGATTTGGGAACTGAACACTGAAGCTTTCTTT.

In its sample, this clonotype was seen many times. This chain links TRBV3-1 with TRBJ2-7; 10 positions match TRBD1. Germline CDR1 LGHDT, CDR2 YNNKEL (reference sequence). The CDR3 covers 17 residues. Germline trimming cut 0 bases from V and 2 bases from J; bases unmatched to any gene: 7. The CDR3 DNA reads as TGTGCCAGCAGCCAAGATAAAGGTGGGACAGGGGCCTACGAGCAGTACTTC. It is translated as CASSQDKGGTGAYEQYF.